Below are 9 T cell receptor beta chains sequenced from a single sample in a study of T-cell reconstitution after alpha-beta-depleted transplantation in children. The study, taken as a whole, reports: After one year, T-cell counts and TCRbeta diversity mostly came from new T cells.

Their target antigens are unknown. Unique molecular identifiers were incorporated during preparation of the TCRbeta library. TCRdb re-called the PCR reads with MiXCR, one entry per CDR3 protein. The sample includes a few hundred thousand distinct CDR3 sequences, over 7% of them seen just once. This specimen consisted of peripheral blood, obtained 360 days after TCRalphabeta/CD19-depleted stem cell transplant. These receptors were collected from a female patient aged 2-15 years who had a stem cell transplant for Fanconi anemia, so the T cells may come from the graft donor.

This clonotype was counted only a few times. This CDR3 reads CASSLGRLGSSSHEQYF. In nucleotides, the CDR3 is TGTGCCAGCAGCTTAGGTAGGCTTGGCAGCTCGAGTCACGAGCAGTACTTC. This rearrangement joins TRBV11-2 to TRBJ2-7; no clear D. Trimming removed 1 base at V and 5 bases at J, with 21 bases between. Germline-derived CDR1 and CDR2 are SGHAT and FQNNGV. This CDR3 has 17 residues.

This clonotype was found many times. This chain connects TRBV15 to TRBJ2-3; maybe TRBD2 (5 bases). This CDR3 region has 14 residues. CDR1 and CDR2 from the germline V gene are LNHNV and YYDKDF (reference sequence). V was trimmed by 1 base and J by 4 bases, leaving 9 bases between them. CDR3 region: CATSRAGKPDTQYF. The CDR3 DNA reads TGTGCCACCAGCAGAGCGGGGAAACCAGATACGCAGTATTTT.

This clonotype was recorded many times. V and J are TRBV20-1 and TRBJ2-7, with 8 bases identical to TRBD1. With V trimmed by 1 base and J by 6 bases, 2 bases remained unmatched. This CDR3 spans 12 amino acids. Germline-derived CDR1 and CDR2 are DFQATT and SNEGSKA (reference sequence). CDR3 sequence: CSARADRVEQYF. The CDR3 DNA follows: TGCAGTGCTAGAGCGGACAGGGTCGAGCAGTACTTC.

This clonotype was counted ten times or more. The V call is TRBV11-2, the J call TRBJ1-4; D gene ambiguous. The V gene lost 5 bases and the J gene lost 2 bases, with 6 bases spanning the gap. The V gene's germline CDR1 is SGHAT and CDR2 FQNNGV. CDR3 size: 13 residues. The CDR3 nucleotides read TGTGCCAGCAGCCCCCCTACTAATGAAAAACTGTTTTTT. This sequence encodes CASSPPTNEKLFF.

This chain uses TRBV7-2 with TRBJ1-6, with D hard to call. Germline CDR1 reads SGHTA; CDR2 reads FQGNSA. The ends were cut back, 2 bases at V and 1 base at J, with 9 bases in the middle. This CDR3 comprises 16 residues. The CDR3 sequence: CASSLLAVSYNSPLHF. Written as DNA, the CDR3 is TGTGCCAGCAGCTTATTGGCAGTTTCCTATAATTCACCCCTCCACTTT.

The chain employs TRBV5-6 and TRBJ2-7; D perhaps matches TRBD1 (5 bases). The CDR3 consists of 14 residues. Germline V gives CDR1 SGHDT, CDR2 YYEEEE. Trimming took 4 bases from V and 6 from J, leaving 17 bases between them. Here the CDR3 DNA reads TGTGCCAGCAGCCGTTCCGACAGTCTCGGCGAGCAGTACGTC. Protein: CASSRSDSLGEQYV.

This chain links TRBV3-1 with TRBJ2-2; possible D gene TRBD2, 6 bases. Germline CDR1 LGHDT, CDR2 YNNKEL (reference sequence). This CDR3 has 14 amino acids. Deletions cut 5 bases from V and 4 bases from J, with 11 bases between. The CDR3 bases are TGTGCCAGCAGCGCGGGACTCCCCACCGGGGAGCTGTTTTTT. Its translation is CASSAGLPTGELFF.

The chain employs TRBV27 and TRBJ2-7; TRBD1 is a possible D gene (5 bases). The germline V gene encodes CDR1 MNHEY and CDR2 SMNVEV (reference sequence). The CDR3 sequence is 13 residues long. The V end lost 11 bases, the J end lost 3 bases, and 17 bases lay between the germline ends. CDR3: CAAKSPGLYEQYF. CDR3 sequence (DNA): TGTGCCGCAAAAAGCCCAGGGCTCTACGAGCAGTACTTC.

This clonotype has more than one count but fewer than ten. The V call is TRBV12-3 or TRBV12-4, the J call TRBJ1-2; a weak D match, TRBD1 (5 bases). Trimming took off 4 bases at V and 8 bases at J, with 17 bases between the two ends. This CDR3 is 14 amino acids long. The DNA of the CDR3 is TGTGCCAGCAGTTCGGGACGGGGATTGAGCGGCTACACCTTC. Amino acid sequence: CASSSGRGLSGYTF.